Sequencing of this T cell receptor beta chain was carried out in a study of blood T cell repertoires in COVID-19. Profiled with immunoSEQ multiplex PCR; TCRdb holds only in-frame clones, not every one. The sample records 40,000 to 50,000 clones, 86% being singletons. The clonotype was recovered from a woman in her sixties or seventies with acute or convalescent COVID-19. What was sequenced was peripheral blood.

This CDR3 is CASSRRTGALAKNIQYF. CDR3 coding DNA: TGTGCCAGCTCACGAAGGACAGGGGCGTTAGCCAAAAACATTCAGTACTTC. This chain connects TRBV18 to TRBJ2-4, with 9 bases identical to TRBD1. CDR3 length: 17 residues. Losses at the gene ends were 4 bases for V and 0 bases for J; bases not matched to a gene: 7. Germline-derived CDR1 and CDR2 are KGHSH and LQKENI.